These T cell receptor beta chains were read from a single sample in a study of T cell responses to AZD1222 COVID-19 vaccine. Method: immunoSEQ multiplex PCR; TCRdb's copy keeps in-frame clones and lacks some. The table includes 90,000 to 150,000 clones, 86% detected once. The source material was peripheral blood, sampled 28 days after the second AZD1222 dose. Receptor source: an adult who received the AZD1222 COVID-19 vaccine. The CDR3 runs from the conserved cysteine through the conserved F or W. A D gene is named only where the DNA matches it firmly. Clone size, where shown, is once, few, many, or a class for clones that have expanded.

V,D,size,J,CDR3,DNA
TRBV27,-,-,TRBJ2-7,CASSLGLDYEQYF,TGTGCCAGCAGTCTCGGACTCGACTACGAGCAGTACTTC
TRBV6-2/TRBV6-3,TRBD2,-,TRBJ2-3,CASSSPLAGSKTTDTQYF,TGTGCCAGCAGTTCCCCACTAGCGGGGTCGAAAACCACAGATACGCAGTATTTT
TRBV5-4,-,-,TRBJ2-3,CASSPVSGGTDTQYF,TGTGCCAGCAGCCCCGTCTCAGGGGGCACAGATACGCAGTATTTT
TRBV7-6,TRBD2,-,TRBJ2-5,CASSLGGTTFETQYF,TGTGCCAGCAGCTTAGGGGGGACTACCTTCGAGACCCAGTACTTC
TRBV18,-,few,TRBJ1-5,CASSLGSQPQHF,TGTGCCAGCTCACTCGGTAGTCAGCCCCAGCATTTT
TRBV5-1,TRBD1,-,TRBJ1-4,CASSLAGTVNEKLFF,TGCGCCAGCAGCTTGGCCGGGACAGTTAATGAAAAACTGTTTTTT
TRBV25-1,TRBD2,-,TRBJ2-5,CASSEDKIAGEETQYF,TGTGCCAGCAGTGAAGATAAAATCGCGGGGGAGGAGACCCAGTACTTC
TRBV5-4,-,-,TRBJ1-1,CASSPAGSTEAFF,TGTGCCAGCAGCCCGGCGGGAAGCACTGAAGCTTTCTTT
TRBV5-1,-,once,TRBJ1-1,CASSLGDNTEAFF,TGCGCCAGCAGCCTAGGGGATAACACTGAAGCTTTCTTT
TRBV19,-,-,TRBJ1-1,CASSIDPEGKAFF,TGTGCCAGTAGTATAGATCCCGAGGGAAAAGCTTTCTTT
TRBV4-3,TRBD1,-,TRBJ1-6,CASSQVYSAGTAGSPLHF,TGCGCCAGCAGCCAAGTTTATTCGGCGGGGACAGCGGGGTCACCCCTCCACTTT
TRBV6-5,-,-,TRBJ1-1,CASRWTAGGGEAFF,TGTGCCAGCAGGTGGACAGCCGGAGGGGGTGAAGCTTTCTTT
TRBV30,-,-,TRBJ2-7,CAWSDSLYEQYF,TGTGCCTGGAGTGACTCTTTGTACGAGCAGTACTTC
TRBV28,TRBD1,-,TRBJ1-2,CASSSIRPGQNYGYTF,TGTGCCAGCAGTTCCATCCGACCGGGACAGAACTATGGCTACACCTTC
TRBV11-3,TRBD1,-,TRBJ2-1,CASSLVTGGGEQFF,TGTGCCAGCAGCTTAGTGACAGGGGGCGGTGAGCAGTTCTTC
TRBV6-5,-,-,TRBJ2-7,CASSQGGSYEQYF,TGTGCCAGCAGCCAAGGAGGTTCCTACGAGCAGTACTTC
TRBV3-1/TRBV3-2,-,-,TRBJ2-3,CASSQGDYLLSTDTQYF,TGTGCCAGCAGCCAAGGCGACTATTTGTTAAGCACAGATACGCAGTATTTT
TRBV3-1/TRBV3-2,-,-,TRBJ1-4,CASSRSTNAEKLFF,TGTGCCAGCAGCCGGTCTACTAACGCGGAAAAACTGTTTTTT
TRBV9,-,-,TRBJ2-7,CASSGERLGGSYEQYF,TGTGCCAGCAGCGGGGAGAGGTTAGGGGGCTCCTACGAGCAGTACTTC
TRBV4-1,-,-,TRBJ2-7,CASSQGTNYEQYF,TGCGCCAGCAGCCAAGGGACAAACTACGAGCAGTACTTC
TRBV5-5,-,few,TRBJ2-1,CASSLLVSYNEQFF,TGTGCCAGCAGCTTGTTGGTTTCCTACAATGAGCAGTTCTTC
TRBV9,TRBD2,-,TRBJ2-1,CASSRRSGRALYNEQFF,TGTGCCAGCAGCCGCAGAAGCGGGAGGGCCCTCTACAATGAGCAGTTCTTC
TRBV7-3,TRBD1,-,TRBJ2-1,CASSFQGAGVSEQFF,TGTGCCAGCAGCTTCCAGGGGGCCGGGGTGAGTGAGCAGTTCTTC
TRBV28,-,-,TRBJ1-4,CASSFPQERTNEKLFF,TGTGCCAGCAGTTTCCCCCAAGAGAGAACTAATGAAAAACTGTTTTTT
TRBV28,-,-,TRBJ2-7,CASALALSYEQYF,TGTGCCAGCGCTCTAGCGCTATCCTACGAGCAGTACTTC
TRBV19,TRBD1,once,TRBJ2-3,CASRDSDTDTQYF,TGTGCCAGCCGGGACAGTGACACAGATACGCAGTATTTT
TRBV7-6,-,-,TRBJ2-2,CASSLDQSSVTGELFF,TGTGCCAGCAGCTTAGACCAGTCTTCGGTCACCGGGGAGCTGTTTTTT
TRBV18,-,-,TRBJ1-4,CASSARGNEKLFF,TGTGCCAGCTCGGCGAGAGGGAATGAAAAACTGTTTTTT
TRBV6-5,-,once,TRBJ2-3,CASSYSIRGTDTQYF,TGTGCCAGCAGTTACTCGATTCGGGGCACAGATACGCAGTATTTT
TRBV24-1,-,-,TRBJ1-2,CATSDSRGYTF,TGTGCCACCAGTGATTCCCGTGGCTACACCTTC